This is a list of T cell receptor beta chains from one sample in a study of shared clonotypes between healthy human individuals. Profiled with immunoSEQ multiplex PCR; TCRdb holds only in-frame clones, not every one. This table has 760,000 or so clones, around 96% appearing once. The sample taken for sequencing was naive CD8+ T cells sorted from blood. These receptors were taken from a young man in good health. Each CDR3 is given with its conserved first and last residue. D genes are given only for firm matches. Expanded clones get a size class; other rows say once, few or many, or leave the size out.

V gene: TRBV4-1; D gene: .; J gene: TRBJ2-7; clone size: .; CDR3 DNA: TGCGCCAGCAGCCCGGGCTCCTACGAGCAGTACTTC; CDR3 protein: CASSPGSYEQYF
V gene: TRBV7-9; D gene: TRBD2; J gene: TRBJ2-1; clone size: once; CDR3 DNA: TGTGCCAGCAGCCGAGGACTAGTGCCTCTTGAGCAGTTCTTC; CDR3 protein: CASSRGLVPLEQFF
V gene: TRBV28; D gene: .; J gene: TRBJ1-1; clone size: .; CDR3 DNA: TGTGCCAGCAGTTGGGTGAACACTGAAGCTTTCTTT; CDR3 protein: CASSWVNTEAFF
V gene: TRBV29-1; D gene: .; J gene: TRBJ1-1; clone size: .; CDR3 DNA: TGCAGCGTTGAACAGGGTAGGCCTGAAGCTTTCTTT; CDR3 protein: CSVEQGRPEAFF
V gene: TRBV11-2; D gene: TRBD1; J gene: TRBJ1-1; clone size: .; CDR3 DNA: TGTGCCAGCAGCTTAATGGGACAGGGAACTGAAGCTTTCTTT; CDR3 protein: CASSLMGQGTEAFF
V gene: TRBV5-6; D gene: TRBD2; J gene: TRBJ2-3; clone size: .; CDR3 DNA: TGTGCCAGCAGACTGAAGCCCGGACTAGAATACGCAGATACGCAGTATTTT; CDR3 protein: CASRLKPGLEYADTQYF
V gene: TRBV28; D gene: .; J gene: TRBJ2-7; clone size: .; CDR3 DNA: TGTGCCAGCCTTCGGTTTGGGTACGAGCAGTACTTC; CDR3 protein: CASLRFGYEQYF
V gene: TRBV7-2; D gene: .; J gene: TRBJ1-5; clone size: .; CDR3 DNA: TGTGCCAGCAGCTTACGACCCACGGGGACGGAGCCCCAGCATTTT; CDR3 protein: CASSLRPTGTEPQHF
V gene: TRBV7-9; D gene: .; J gene: TRBJ2-7; clone size: .; CDR3 DNA: TGTGCCAGCAGCTTTGGGACAAACTACGAGCAGTACTTC; CDR3 protein: CASSFGTNYEQYF
V gene: TRBV27; D gene: .; J gene: TRBJ2-4; clone size: .; CDR3 DNA: TGTGCCAGCAGTCCGCGAGGGAACATTCAGTACTTC; CDR3 protein: CASSPRGNIQYF
V gene: TRBV7-8; D gene: .; J gene: TRBJ2-7; clone size: .; CDR3 DNA: TGTGCCAGCAGCTTATTAGGAGGGGCCCACGAGCAGTACTTC; CDR3 protein: CASSLLGGAHEQYF
V gene: TRBV4-1; D gene: TRBD1; J gene: TRBJ2-7; clone size: .; CDR3 DNA: TGCGCCAGCAGCCAAGAAGCCCAGGGGGCCTGGCAGTACTTC; CDR3 protein: CASSQEAQGAWQYF
V gene: TRBV30; D gene: .; J gene: TRBJ1-1; clone size: .; CDR3 DNA: TGTGCCTGGAGTGAATGGCTTACCAGAGAAGCTTTCTTT; CDR3 protein: CAWSEWLTREAFF
V gene: TRBV5-1; D gene: TRBD2; J gene: TRBJ2-3; clone size: .; CDR3 DNA: TGCGCCAGCCAAACCGGGACTAGCGCCACAGATACGCAGTATTTT; CDR3 protein: CASQTGTSATDTQYF
V gene: TRBV11-2; D gene: .; J gene: TRBJ2-4; clone size: .; CDR3 DNA: TGTGCCAGCAGCTCAAGGAGACAGGAGACGCAAAGAAACATTCAGTACTTC; CDR3 protein: CASSSRRQETQRNIQYF
V gene: TRBV9; D gene: .; J gene: TRBJ1-1; clone size: .; CDR3 DNA: TGTGCCAGCAGCGTACAGGGGAACACTGAAGCTTTCTTT; CDR3 protein: CASSVQGNTEAFF
V gene: TRBV27; D gene: .; J gene: TRBJ2-2; clone size: .; CDR3 DNA: TGTGCCAGCAGGACAGAGAACGCGAACACCGGGGAGCTGTTTTTT; CDR3 protein: CASRTENANTGELFF
V gene: TRBV4-3; D gene: TRBD2; J gene: TRBJ2-1; clone size: .; CDR3 DNA: TGCGCCAGCAGCCTGGGACTAGCGGGAGGCTCCTACAATGAGCAGTTCTTC; CDR3 protein: CASSLGLAGGSYNEQFF
V gene: TRBV6-5; D gene: .; J gene: TRBJ2-3; clone size: .; CDR3 DNA: TGTGCCAGCAGTTCTTACAGTTCAACGCAGTATTTT; CDR3 protein: CASSSYSSTQYF
V gene: TRBV29-1; D gene: .; J gene: TRBJ1-1; clone size: once; CDR3 DNA: TGCAGCGTTGCCCACGGATTTTCAAACACTGAAGCTTTCTTT; CDR3 protein: CSVAHGFSNTEAFF
V gene: TRBV5-1; D gene: .; J gene: TRBJ1-4; clone size: .; CDR3 DNA: TGCGCCAGCAGCTTGGCCGAGAATTCGAATGAAAAACTGTTTTTT; CDR3 protein: CASSLAENSNEKLFF
V gene: TRBV10-1; D gene: TRBD1; J gene: TRBJ1-1; clone size: .; CDR3 DNA: TGCGCCAGCAGTGAGGGACAGGCCATGAACACTGAAGCTTTCTTT; CDR3 protein: CASSEGQAMNTEAFF
V gene: TRBV6-1; D gene: .; J gene: TRBJ2-7; clone size: .; CDR3 DNA: TGTGCCAGCAGATCGGGACCCTCCTACGAGCAGTACTTC; CDR3 protein: CASRSGPSYEQYF
V gene: TRBV4-3; D gene: TRBD2; J gene: TRBJ2-7; clone size: once; CDR3 DNA: TGCGCCAGCAGCCAAGAACGACTAGCGGGTCTCTCACCCTACGAGCAGTACTTC; CDR3 protein: CASSQERLAGLSPYEQYF
V gene: TRBV10-1; D gene: .; J gene: TRBJ2-7; clone size: .; CDR3 DNA: TGCGCCCGTGTGCGGAGCTACGAGCAGTACTTC; CDR3 protein: CARVRSYEQYF
V gene: TRBV2; D gene: .; J gene: TRBJ1-1; clone size: .; CDR3 DNA: TGTGCCAGCTCAAAGCGGGGAGCTGGGGACACTGAAGCTTTCTTT; CDR3 protein: CASSKRGAGDTEAFF
V gene: TRBV27; D gene: .; J gene: TRBJ2-3; clone size: .; CDR3 DNA: TGTGCCAGCATAGCTAGGGCGTTTGATACGCAGTATTTT; CDR3 protein: CASIARAFDTQYF
V gene: TRBV7-9; D gene: .; J gene: TRBJ2-2; clone size: .; CDR3 DNA: TGTGCCAGCAGCTTAGCAGACAGCTCGAACACCGGGGAGCTGTTTTTT; CDR3 protein: CASSLADSSNTGELFF
V gene: TRBV13; D gene: .; J gene: TRBJ2-7; clone size: .; CDR3 DNA: TGTGCCAGCAGCTTAGGTATCGACGAGCAGTACTTC; CDR3 protein: CASSLGIDEQYF
V gene: TRBV12-5; D gene: .; J gene: TRBJ2-5; clone size: .; CDR3 DNA: TGTGCTAGTGGCAGCCATCAGAGTGGGGTTCAAGAGACCCAGTACTTC; CDR3 protein: CASGSHQSGVQETQYF
V gene: TRBV5-6; D gene: TRBD2; J gene: TRBJ2-1; clone size: .; CDR3 DNA: TGTGCCAGCAGCTTGCAAGGTAGCGGGACCTACAATGAGCAGTTCTTC; CDR3 protein: CASSLQGSGTYNEQFF
V gene: TRBV29-1; D gene: .; J gene: TRBJ1-4; clone size: .; CDR3 DNA: TGCAGCGTTGAAGATCTCTTGGACAGCACAAATGAAAAACTGTTTTTT; CDR3 protein: CSVEDLLDSTNEKLFF
V gene: TRBV7-9; D gene: .; J gene: TRBJ1-2; clone size: .; CDR3 DNA: TGTGCCAGCAGTGCCGACGGAGGACATCGCATCTATGGCTACACCTTC; CDR3 protein: CASSADGGHRIYGYTF
V gene: TRBV6-6; D gene: .; J gene: TRBJ1-4; clone size: .; CDR3 DNA: TGTGCCAGCAGTTACGTACAGGGTAGGAATGAAAAACTGTTTTTT; CDR3 protein: CASSYVQGRNEKLFF
V gene: TRBV7-8; D gene: .; J gene: TRBJ2-7; clone size: .; CDR3 DNA: TGTGCCAGCAGCTCGTTCGACGTCTACGAGCAGTACTTC; CDR3 protein: CASSSFDVYEQYF
V gene: TRBV5-1; D gene: .; J gene: TRBJ2-7; clone size: .; CDR3 DNA: TGCGCCAGCAGCTCGACCTACGAGCAGTACTTC; CDR3 protein: CASSSTYEQYF
V gene: TRBV7-9; D gene: TRBD1; J gene: TRBJ1-5; clone size: once; CDR3 DNA: TGTGCCAGCAGCTTAGGGGGGACAGGGGATCAGCCCCAGCATTTT; CDR3 protein: CASSLGGTGDQPQHF
V gene: TRBV9; D gene: .; J gene: TRBJ2-2; clone size: few; CDR3 DNA: TGTGCCAGCAGCTCAAGATACGGCGGTTCGGCCGGGGAGCTGTTTTTT; CDR3 protein: CASSSRYGGSAGELFF
V gene: TRBV7-9; D gene: TRBD1; J gene: TRBJ1-2; clone size: .; CDR3 DNA: TGTGCCAGCAGCCAACCGGGACAGAATGGCTACACCTTC; CDR3 protein: CASSQPGQNGYTF
V gene: TRBV4-1; D gene: TRBD1; J gene: TRBJ2-1; clone size: .; CDR3 DNA: TGCGCCAGCAGCCCAGCCGGGACAGGGGTGTTTTTGGATTACAATGAGCAGTTCTTC; CDR3 protein: CASSPAGTGVFLDYNEQFF
V gene: TRBV10-3; D gene: .; J gene: TRBJ2-7; clone size: .; CDR3 DNA: TGTGCCATCACTGACAGGCGGCACGAGCAGTACTTC; CDR3 protein: CAITDRRHEQYF
V gene: TRBV30; D gene: .; J gene: TRBJ1-1; clone size: .; CDR3 DNA: TGTGCCTGGAGTGGACGGAGCATGAACACTGAAGCTTTCTTT; CDR3 protein: CAWSGRSMNTEAFF
V gene: TRBV29-1; D gene: .; J gene: TRBJ2-7; clone size: .; CDR3 DNA: TGCAGCGTTGATGTAGGGCGAGGGATCCACGAGCAGTACTTC; CDR3 protein: CSVDVGRGIHEQYF